Below are 2 T cell receptor beta chains sequenced from a single sample in a study of blood T cells in healthy people across ages (dated by TCRdb to between 2014 and 2016). Library preparation used 5' RACE. Instrument on record: Illumina HiSeq 2500. A second PCR of roughly 7 to 11 cycles was performed with a sample-barcoded 5' primer and a J-beta primer mix. TCRdb reprocessed the public reads (quality trimming at Q25 with fastp, clone calling with MiXCR) and kept in-frame beta chains. Here each entry gathers all rows of one CDR3 protein and keeps the most common genes and DNA. Here the sample has fewer than 800,000 distinct CDR3 sequences; about 25% occur a single time. Jointly, the top ten make up 9.4% of the sample. These data are also associated with another study on T cells of mothers and their children.

Sample: blood. These receptors all come from a boy aged 10-17 years in good health.

This clonotype was seen a handful of times. CDR3 nucleotide sequence: TGCAGTGCTAGGGGGGGGCACTCTGAAGCTTTCTTT. Protein: CSARGGHSEAFF. This chain joins TRBV20-1 and TRBJ1-1; tentatively, D is TRBD1 (6 bases). CDR3 length equals 12 residues. Germline V gene lookup returns CDR1 DFQATT and CDR2 SNEGSKA (reference sequence). Trimming took off 3 bases at V and 6 bases at J, with 11 bases between the two ends.

The table lists this clonotype with a few counts. The V gene is TRBV7-2, the J gene TRBJ2-6; weak D call: TRBD1 (6 bases). Germline V gene sequence: CDR1 SGHTA, CDR2 FQGNSA. Trimming pared 4 bases from V and 2 bases from J, leaving 6 bases between. The CDR3 covers 14 residues. This chain's CDR3 is CASSSGAGANVLTF. The CDR3 nucleotides are TGTGCCAGCAGCTCAGGGGCTGGGGCCAACGTCCTGACTTTC. Drawing the rest from reference TRBV7-2 and TRBJ2-6, the complete variable domain is GAGVSQSPSNKVTEKGKDVELRCDPISGHTALYWYRQSLGQGLEFLIYFQGNSAPDKSGLPSDRFSAERTGGSVSTLTIQRTQQEDSAVYLCASSSGAGANVLTFGAGSRLTVL.